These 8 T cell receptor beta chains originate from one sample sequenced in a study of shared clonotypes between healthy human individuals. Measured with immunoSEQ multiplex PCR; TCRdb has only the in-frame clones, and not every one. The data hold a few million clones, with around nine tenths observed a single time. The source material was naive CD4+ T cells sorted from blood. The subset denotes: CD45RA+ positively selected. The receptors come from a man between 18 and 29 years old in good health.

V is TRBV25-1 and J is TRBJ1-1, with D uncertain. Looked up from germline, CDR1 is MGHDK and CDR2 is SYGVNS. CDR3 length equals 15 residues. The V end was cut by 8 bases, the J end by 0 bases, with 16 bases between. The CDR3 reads CASAAPTVLNTEAFF. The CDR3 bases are TGTGCCAGCGCAGCCCCGACGGTACTGAACACTGAAGCTTTCTTT.

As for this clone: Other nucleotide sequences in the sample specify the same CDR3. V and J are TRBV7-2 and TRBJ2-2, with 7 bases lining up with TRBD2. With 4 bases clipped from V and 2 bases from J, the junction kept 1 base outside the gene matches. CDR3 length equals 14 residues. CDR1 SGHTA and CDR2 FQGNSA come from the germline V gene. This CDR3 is CASSSSGNTGELFF. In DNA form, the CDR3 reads TGTGCCAGCAGCTCTAGCGGTAACACCGGGGAGCTGTTTTTT.

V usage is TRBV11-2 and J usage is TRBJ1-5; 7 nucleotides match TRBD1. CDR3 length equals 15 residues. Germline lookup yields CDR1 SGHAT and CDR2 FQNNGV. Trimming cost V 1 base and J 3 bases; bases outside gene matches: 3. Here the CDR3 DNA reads TGTGCCAGCAGCTTAGCGGGACAGATCAATCAGCCCCAGCATTTT. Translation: CASSLAGQINQPQHF.

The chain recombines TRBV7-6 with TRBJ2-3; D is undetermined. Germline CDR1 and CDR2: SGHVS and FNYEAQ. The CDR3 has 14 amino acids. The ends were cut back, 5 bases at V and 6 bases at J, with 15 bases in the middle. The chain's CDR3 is CASSDDPVGDTQYF. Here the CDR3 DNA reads TGTGCCAGCAGCGACGACCCCGTCGGGGATACGCAGTATTTT. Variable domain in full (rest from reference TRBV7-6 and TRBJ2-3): GAGVSQSPRYKVTKRGQDVALRCDPISGHVSLYWYRQALGQGPEFLTYFNYEAQQDKSGLPNDRFSAERPEGSISTLTIQRTEQRDSAMYRCASSDDPVGDTQYFGPGTRLTVL.

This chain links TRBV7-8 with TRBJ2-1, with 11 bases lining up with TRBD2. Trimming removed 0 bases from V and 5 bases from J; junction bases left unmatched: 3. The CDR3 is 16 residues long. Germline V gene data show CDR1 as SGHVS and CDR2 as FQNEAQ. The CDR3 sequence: CASSLAGTSGHNEQFF. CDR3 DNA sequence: TGTGCCAGCAGCTTAGCGGGGACTAGCGGTCACAATGAGCAGTTCTTC. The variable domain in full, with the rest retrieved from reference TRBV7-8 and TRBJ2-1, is GAGVSQSPRYKVAKRGQDVALRCDPISGHVSLFWYQQALGQGPEFLTYFQNEAQLDKSGLPSDRFFAERPEGSVSTLKIQRTQQEDSAVYLCASSLAGTSGHNEQFFGPGTRLTVL.

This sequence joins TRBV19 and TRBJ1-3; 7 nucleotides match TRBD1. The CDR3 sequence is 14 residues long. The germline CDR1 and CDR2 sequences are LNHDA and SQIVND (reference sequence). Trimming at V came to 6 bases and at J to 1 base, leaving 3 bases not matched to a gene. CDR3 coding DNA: TGTGCCAGTAGACGGACAGGTTCTGGAAACACCATATATTTT. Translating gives CASRRTGSGNTIYF.

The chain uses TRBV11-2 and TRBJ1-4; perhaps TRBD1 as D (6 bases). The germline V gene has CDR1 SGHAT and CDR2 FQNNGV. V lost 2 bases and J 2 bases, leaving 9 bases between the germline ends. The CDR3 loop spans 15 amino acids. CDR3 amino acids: CASSLMGATNEKLFF. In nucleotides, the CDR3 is TGTGCCAGCAGCTTAATGGGGGCTACTAATGAAAAACTGTTTTTT.

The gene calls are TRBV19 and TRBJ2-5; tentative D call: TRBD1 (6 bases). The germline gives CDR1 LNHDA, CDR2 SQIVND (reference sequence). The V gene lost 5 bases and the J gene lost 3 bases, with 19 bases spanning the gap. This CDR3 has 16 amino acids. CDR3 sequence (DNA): TGTGCCAGTAGTCCCACCCACTTGGACAGTGAAGAGACCCAGTACTTC. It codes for CASSPTHLDSEETQYF.